The clone carrying this T cell receptor (beta chain) appeared a few times. The entry originates in a study of shared clonotypes between healthy human individuals. The assay was immunoSEQ multiplex PCR, and TCRdb's table has in-frame clones only and misses some. The sample consists of about 680,000 clones, roughly 72% of them appearing once. CDR1 is LNHDA and CDR2 is SQIVND in the germline V gene (reference sequence). V was pared by 8 bases and J by 4 bases, with 12 bases between. The CDR3 sequence is 13 residues long. This TCR was recovered from a woman aged 25 to 39 in good health. The rearrangement links TRBV19 to TRBJ1-3; D might be TRBD1 (6 bases). Sequenced material: memory CD4+ T cells sorted from blood. Subset specified: CD45RA-negative fraction. The DNA of the CDR3 is TGTGCCAGTTCTGGGGGCCGAGGAAACACCATATATTTT. Translated: CASSGGRGNTIYF.